This is a list of T cell receptor beta chains from one sample in a study of blood T cell repertoires in COVID-19. Profiling relied on immunoSEQ multiplex PCR, and the TCRdb table lists in-frame clones only, not all of them. The data contain about 210,000 clones, around 80% of them seen just once; the ten biggest clones take up 7.2%. The source material was peripheral blood. These receptor sequences come from a woman in her seventies with acute or convalescent COVID-19. Both conserved end residues are part of each CDR3. Fields, in order: V gene, clone size, J gene, D gene, CDR3 DNA, CDR3 protein. The D gene is left open where the match is weak. Part of the rows lack a size; the others show once, few, many or a class for expanded clones.

TRBV2	NA	TRBJ2-3	NA	TGTGCCAGCAGTGAAAGGGACTTCGGGATCGCAGATACGCAGTATTTT	CASSERDFGIADTQYF
TRBV5-4	NA	TRBJ1-1	NA	TGTGCCAGCAGCTTGGTAATGAACACTGAAGCTTTCTTT	CASSLVMNTEAFF
TRBV6-4	NA	TRBJ2-3	NA	TGTGCCAGCACCCTCACAGATACGCAGTATTTT	CASTLTDTQYF
TRBV5-1	NA	TRBJ2-1	TRBD2	TGCGCCAGCAGCTTGGCCCCTAGCGGGGGGTATGCTGAGCAGTTCTTC	CASSLAPSGGYAEQFF
TRBV7-8	few	TRBJ2-3	NA	TGTGCCAGCAGCTTAGCGGCGGCGGGGGCGTCTCTCGGCACAGATACGCAGTATTTT	CASSLAAAGASLGTDTQYF
TRBV2	NA	TRBJ2-7	NA	TGTGCCAGGGGAGAGGGCTACGAGCAGTACTTC	CARGEGYEQYF
TRBV4-1	NA	TRBJ2-5	NA	TGCGCCAGCAGCCAAGATTCGGAGACCCAGTACTTC	CASSQDSETQYF
TRBV30	NA	TRBJ1-5	TRBD1	TGTGCCTGGAGTGTCGGGACAGGGCGTCAGCCCCAGCATTTT	CAWSVGTGRQPQHF
TRBV6-2/TRBV6-3	NA	TRBJ1-5	NA	TGTGCCAGCAGTTTGGACAAGGGGGAGCCCCAGCATTTT	CASSLDKGEPQHF
TRBV10-1	NA	TRBJ2-7	NA	TGCGCCAGCAGTCCCGGCAGGGTGCAGTACTTC	CASSPGRVQYF
TRBV19	NA	TRBJ2-2	TRBD2	TGTGCCAGTAGTATAGAATTAGAGGTGGGTGCTAGCGGGGGGCCAAACACCGGGGAGCTGTTTTTT	CASSIELEVGASGGPNTGELFF
TRBV15	NA	TRBJ1-6	NA	TGTGCCACCAGCAGAGCGCAGGGGATGAATTCACCCCTCCACTTT	CATSRAQGMNSPLHF
TRBV6-1	once	TRBJ2-2	TRBD2	TGTGCCAGCAGTGAAGGCACGGGGGGGCCCACCGGGGAGCTGTTTTTT	CASSEGTGGPTGELFF
TRBV19	NA	TRBJ1-1	TRBD1	TGTGCCAGTAGTACAACAGGGGGCGCATTGCCGGCTTTCTTT	CASSTTGGALPAFF
TRBV30	NA	TRBJ2-7	TRBD2	TGTGCCTGGGGTATTACGGGGGGGCTCTACGAGCAGTACTTC	CAWGITGGLYEQYF
TRBV2	few	TRBJ2-3	TRBD2	TGTGCCAGCAGTGCTGTAGCGGGGGTGCCAGATACGCAGTATTTT	CASSAVAGVPDTQYF